Following are 29 T cell receptor beta chains from one sample sequenced in a study of T cells in Graves' hyperthyroidism and ophthalmopathy. RNA transcripts served as the template for amplifying TCR beta CDR3 regions. HTBI primers were the set used in a first-round RT-PCR of the TCR CDR3. TCRdb fed the multiplex PCR reads into MiXCR, producing one record per CDR3 protein. The table shows about 380,000 distinct CDR3 sequences, with over 11% occurring only once. Sample: blood. The receptors shown here come from a woman aged 55-75 years with Graves' hyperthyroidism.

This clonotype was picked up many times. The J gene is TRBJ2-7, the V gene TRBV10-3, with 9 bases fitting TRBD2. This CDR3 is 15 amino acids long. Germline CDR1 ENHRY, CDR2 SYGVKD. Trimming took 6 bases from V and 2 from J; bases not matched to a gene: 8. The CDR3 DNA sequence: TGTGCCATCAGCCCTTCCCGCGGGAGGGCCTACGAGCAGTACTTC. Its translation: CAISPSRGRAYEQYF.

CDR3 DNA sequence: TGTGCCAGCAGTTTGTCGGACAGGGGGTCCACAGATACGCAGTATTTT. It codes for CASSLSDRGSTDTQYF. The rearrangement uses TRBV28 and TRBJ2-3; 10 nucleotides align to TRBD1. Germline values: CDR1 MDHEN, CDR2 SYDVKM. The CDR3 length is 16 residues. V lost 3 bases, J lost 2 bases, and 5 bases stayed unmatched.

This clonotype was recorded many times. The rearrangement uses TRBV6-1 and TRBJ1-5; D is unclear. The CDR3 consists of 14 residues. V was trimmed by 5 bases and J by 0 bases, leaving 8 bases between them. CDR1 is MNHNS and CDR2 is SASEGT in the germline V gene. CDR3 sequence: CASSYGYSNQPQHF. The CDR3 coding sequence is TGTGCCAGCAGTTACGGGTATAGCAATCAGCCCCAGCATTTT.

The rearrangement uses TRBV18 and TRBJ2-1; possibly TRBD1 for D (5 bases). Germline lookup yields CDR1 KGHSH and CDR2 LQKENI. Trimming cost V 3 bases and J 0 bases, with 21 bases left between them. The CDR3 has 19 residues. CDR3 amino acids: CASSPVRGQPLSSYNEQFF. CDR3 DNA: TGTGCCAGCTCACCCGTAAGGGGTCAGCCATTGAGCTCCTACAATGAGCAGTTCTTC.

This clonotype came up many times. The J gene is TRBJ1-2, the V gene TRBV28; no clear D gene. The CDR3 consists of 16 residues. From germline, CDR1 is MDHEN and CDR2 SYDVKM. Between the trimmed V and J ends, which lost 10 bases and 1 base, there was a span of 22 bases. CDR3 region: CATAPGGDFDNYGYTF. The CDR3 DNA sequence: TGTGCCACCGCACCCGGCGGAGATTTCGATAACTATGGCTACACCTTC.

This clonotype was detected ten times or more. This chain joins TRBV20-1 and TRBJ2-2, with D perhaps matching TRBD2 (5 bases). Trimming pared 5 bases from V and 0 bases from J, leaving 13 bases between. The length of the CDR3 is 15 residues. Germline CDR1 and CDR2: DFQATT and SNEGSKA (reference sequence). This CDR3 is CSAAPDSANTGELFF. Written as DNA, the CDR3 is TGCAGTGCTGCACCGGACTCCGCGAACACCGGGGAGCTGTTTTTT.

This clonotype has a count of ten or more. J is TRBJ2-1 and V is TRBV7-9; perhaps D is TRBD1 or TRBD2 (5 bases each). The CDR3 is 13 residues long. CDR1 is SEHNR, CDR2 FQNEAQ, per germline (reference sequence). V lost 5 bases to trimming and J lost 4 bases, with 9 bases between them. CDR3: CASSQGEYNEQFF. In nucleotides, the CDR3 is TGTGCCAGCAGCCAAGGGGAGTACAATGAGCAGTTCTTC.

This clonotype appeared many times. The V call is TRBV15, the J call TRBJ1-1; the D gene is possibly TRBD1 (6 bases). Germline CDR1 and CDR2: LNHNV and YYDKDF (reference sequence). V was cut by 1 base and J by 6 bases, with 15 bases left in between. CDR3 length: 15 amino acids. The CDR3: CATSRAGAGNPEAFF. Here the CDR3 DNA reads TGTGCCACCAGCAGAGCAGGGGCAGGTAATCCTGAAGCTTTCTTT.

This clonotype was observed a single time. The chain couples TRBV25-1 to TRBJ2-2; 7 bases match TRBD2. The V and J ends lost 2 bases and 5 bases, in that order; junction bases with no gene match: 11. Germline CDR1 reads MGHDK; CDR2 reads SYGVNS. The CDR3 runs 17 residues. The DNA of the CDR3 is TGTGCCAGCAGTGAAGATAGGGAGGGGCGGGGAACCGGGGAGCTGTTTTTT. Encoded protein: CASSEDREGRGTGELFF.

This clonotype was recorded many times. This chain joins TRBV2 and TRBJ2-4; D uncertain. Trimming stripped 3 bases from V and 7 bases from J, with 10 bases between. Per the germline V gene, CDR1 is SNHLY and CDR2 is FYNNEI. The CDR3 extends over 13 amino acids. In nucleotides, the CDR3 is TGTGCCAGCAGTGATCTCTCCGTGAACATTCAGTACTTC. Residues: CASSDLSVNIQYF.

The table lists this clonotype with many counts. The J gene is TRBJ2-5, the V gene TRBV20-1, with 12 bases fitting TRBD2. Per the germline V gene, CDR1 is DFQATT and CDR2 is SNEGSKA (reference sequence). CDR3 length: 17 amino acids. V gave up 3 bases and J gave up 0 bases; unmatched junction bases: 8. The CDR3, as DNA: TGCAGTGCTAGGTCCGCTAGCGGGAGGGATAACCAAGAGACCCAGTACTTC. Translated, it gives CSARSASGRDNQETQYF.

This clonotype was recorded at least ten times. The chain uses TRBV3-1 and TRBJ2-2, with a possible D match to TRBD1 (8 bases). V lost 3 bases and J 1 base, leaving 12 bases between the germline ends. This CDR3 is 16 amino acids long. The germline V gene has CDR1 LGHDT and CDR2 YNNKEL (reference sequence). The CDR3, as DNA: TGTGCCAGCAGCCAGGGGGGGACAGGGAACACCGGGGAGCTGTTTTTT. It yields the protein CASSQGGTGNTGELFF.

The V and J genes are TRBV5-1 and TRBJ1-3; no clear D gene. CDR3 length equals 16 residues. V gave up 4 bases and J gave up 7 bases, with 21 bases separating them. Germline CDR1 is SGHRS and CDR2 is YFSETQ. In DNA, the CDR3 is TGCGCCAGCAGCCCCACAGCAGGAACCTCCGGGAACACCATATATTTT. Translating it yields CASSPTAGTSGNTIYF.

This clonotype occurred many times. The chain recombines TRBV5-4 with TRBJ1-1; D is undetermined. This CDR3 has 14 amino acids. V lost 0 bases and J 3 bases, leaving 9 bases between the germline ends. Germline loops: CDR1 SGHNT, CDR2 YYREEE (reference sequence). In DNA, the CDR3 is TGTGCCAGCAGCTTGGACGGACGGTACACTGAAGCTTTCTTT. Its translation: CASSLDGRYTEAFF.

This clonotype was seen ten or more times. The chain is built from TRBV7-8 and TRBJ2-1; D is ambiguous. V was trimmed by 5 bases and J by 5 bases, leaving 7 bases between them. The CDR3 has 12 amino acids. Germline V gene lookup returns CDR1 SGHVS and CDR2 FQNEAQ. The CDR3 loop reads CASSIIDNEQFF. The CDR3, as DNA: TGTGCCAGCAGCATCATAGACAATGAGCAGTTCTTC. Looking up the rest from reference TRBV7-8 and TRBJ2-1 gives the full variable domain: GAGVSQSPRYKVAKRGQDVALRCDPISGHVSLFWYQQALGQGPEFLTYFQNEAQLDKSGLPSDRFFAERPEGSVSTLKIQRTQQEDSAVYLCASSIIDNEQFFGPGTRLTVL.

Notes on this clonotype: Possible read error: a much larger clone is one base away. The chain carries TRBV28 and TRBJ1-6; no definite D call. From germline, CDR1 is MDHEN and CDR2 SYDVKM. This CDR3 contains 15 residues. The CDR3 loop is CASSFIGLNNSPPHF. Written as DNA, the CDR3 is TGTGCCAGCAGTTTCATTGGACTGAATAATTCACCCCCCCACTTT. Together with reference TRBV28 and TRBJ1-6, the CDR3 gives the full variable domain: DVKVTQSSRYLVKRTGEKVFLECVQDMDHENMFWYRQDPGLGLRLIYFSYDVKMKEKGDIPEGYSVSREKKERFSLILESASTNQTSMYLCASSFIGLNNSPPHFGNGTRLTVT.

This clonotype was observed many times. This chain links TRBV3-1 with TRBJ1-6; D uncertain. CDR3 size: 13 residues. Trimming removed 4 bases from V and 7 bases from J, with 8 bases in between. Per the germline V gene, CDR1 is LGHDT and CDR2 is YNNKEL (reference sequence). CDR3 bases: TGTGCCAGCAGCCTGGGGTGGAATTCACCCCTCCACTTT. The encoded protein is CASSLGWNSPLHF.

This clonotype showed up just a few times. The chain has TRBV30 and TRBJ2-1; D remains unclear. Looked up from germline, CDR1 is GTSNPN and CDR2 is SVGIG (reference sequence). Trimming cost V 3 bases and J 0 bases, with 12 bases left between them. This CDR3 is built from 15 residues. The CDR3 nucleotides are TGTGCCTGGAGACCGGCCCCTATCTCCTACAATGAGCAGTTCTTC. Translated: CAWRPAPISYNEQFF.

The J gene is TRBJ2-1, the V gene TRBV28; tentatively, D is TRBD2 (6 bases). Germline assignment: CDR1 MDHEN and CDR2 SYDVKM. This CDR3 is built from 17 residues. V was pared by 6 bases and J by 10 bases, with 28 bases between. CDR3 loop: CASSRGTRLKPGREQFF. The CDR3 DNA reads TGTGCCAGCAGCCGCGGGACGAGACTGAAGCCGGGACGCGAGCAGTTCTTC.

The chain joins TRBV19 to TRBJ2-5; 8 positions match TRBD1. Losses at the gene ends were 5 bases for V and 0 bases for J; bases not matched to a gene: 8. Per germline, CDR1 LNHDA and CDR2 SQIVND (reference sequence). This CDR3 has 16 amino acids. The CDR3 DNA sequence: TGTGCCAGTAGTCCCCTCCGGGACAGGTACCAAGAGACCCAGTACTTC. Protein sequence: CASSPLRDRYQETQYF. The full variable domain, rest sourced from reference TRBV19 and TRBJ2-5, is DGGITQSPKYLFRKEGQNVTLSCEQNLNHDAMYWYRQDPGQGLRLIYYSQIVNDFQKGDIAEGYSVSREKKESFPLTVTSAQKNPTAFYLCASSPLRDRYQETQYFGPGTRLLVL.

This clonotype was seen more than once but under ten times. The chain recombines TRBV20-1 with TRBJ2-7; maybe TRBD2 (6 bases). This CDR3 is built from 13 residues. V gave up 6 bases and J gave up 3 bases, with 15 bases separating them. The germline CDR1 and CDR2 sequences are DFQATT and SNEGSKA (reference sequence). The CDR3 is CSARGERSYEQYF. As DNA, the CDR3 is TGCAGTGCCCGCGGGGAGCGGAGCTACGAGCAGTACTTC.

Only a few counts were recorded for this clonotype. The V and J genes are TRBV7-9 and TRBJ1-2; 8 positions agree with TRBD1. This CDR3 is built from 14 residues. Trimming took 4 bases from V and 4 from J; bases not matched to a gene: 5. Germline V CDR1 and CDR2: SEHNR, FQNEAQ (reference sequence). CDR3 in amino acids: CASSSSGGGYGYTF. As DNA, the CDR3 is TGTGCCAGCAGCTCCTCAGGGGGCGGCTATGGCTACACCTTC.

This clonotype was seen ten or more times. The rearrangement joins TRBV12-3 or TRBV12-4 to TRBJ2-7; 8 nucleotides match TRBD1. This CDR3 spans 13 amino acids. The V segment lost 7 bases and the J segment 5 bases; nucleotides outside the gene matches: 7. CDR3 in DNA: TGTGCCAGCACCCCGAACAGGGGGAACGAGCAGTACTTC. As protein: CASTPNRGNEQYF.

This clonotype appeared many times. The V and J genes are TRBV7-2 and TRBJ2-7, with 7 bases fitting TRBD2. The CDR3 extends over 18 amino acids. Germline V gene sequence: CDR1 SGHTA, CDR2 FQGNSA. The ends lost 0 bases at V and 4 bases at J; junction bases unmatched: 15. CDR3 loop: CASSLAGLAELRPYEQYF. CDR3 coding DNA: TGTGCCAGCAGCTTAGCGGGGCTAGCGGAGCTCCGACCTTACGAGCAGTACTTC.

The gene calls are TRBV7-2 and TRBJ2-1; D gene unclear. CDR3 size: 13 residues. CDR1 and CDR2 from the germline V gene are SGHTA and FQGNSA. V dropped 5 bases and J dropped 6 bases, with 11 bases sitting between them. As DNA, the CDR3 is TGTGCCAGCAGCCAGATCCGACGCAATGAGCAGTTCTTC. This translates into CASSQIRRNEQFF.

This clonotype has at least ten counts. The chain joins TRBV9 to TRBJ2-2, with a possible D match to TRBD2 (6 bases). CDR1 SGDLS and CDR2 YYNGEE come from the germline V gene. The germline V and J ends were trimmed by 4 bases and 6 bases, with 13 bases remaining between them. This CDR3 has 14 amino acids. The CDR3 reads CASSPQDYSGELFF. CDR3 nucleotide sequence: TGTGCCAGCAGCCCCCAGGACTATTCCGGGGAGCTGTTTTTT.

Only a few counts were recorded for this clonotype. The chain combines TRBV10-3 with TRBJ2-1; possibly TRBD2 for D (5 bases). The germline gives CDR1 ENHRY, CDR2 SYGVKD. The CDR3 loop spans 13 amino acids. Trimming removed 2 bases from V and 10 bases from J, with 12 bases in between. The CDR3 protein is CAISEKPGNEQFF. The CDR3 DNA reads as TGTGCCATCAGTGAGAAGCCGGGAAACGAGCAGTTCTTC.

This clonotype was found many times. This chain joins TRBV28 and TRBJ1-2; D unclear. From germline, CDR1 is MDHEN and CDR2 SYDVKM. This CDR3 comprises 12 residues. Trimming cost V 4 bases and J 5 bases, with 8 bases left between them. CDR3 region: CASSSQVYGYTF. The CDR3 bases are TGTGCCAGCAGTTCCCAGGTTTATGGCTACACCTTC.

V and J are TRBV28 and TRBJ1-5; a possible D gene is TRBD1 (5 bases). Germline lookup yields CDR1 MDHEN and CDR2 SYDVKM. The length of the CDR3 is 14 residues. V lost 0 bases and J 4 bases, leaving 7 bases between the germline ends. The DNA for the CDR3 is TGTGCCAGCAGTTTATGGGGGGAAAATCAGCCCCAGCATTTT. Its protein is CASSLWGENQPQHF.